This entry lists 21 T cell receptor beta chains sequenced from one sample in a study of blood T cell repertoires in COVID-19. Clones were sequenced by immunoSEQ multiplex PCR, and TCRdb holds only the in-frame ones, with some missing. Among approximately 190,000 clones listed, less than 90% were seen once. Sample: peripheral blood. These receptors all come from a woman aged 40 to 49 with acute or convalescent COVID-19.

The V gene is TRBV28, the J gene TRBJ2-3; 12 bases agree with TRBD2. V trimming: 5 bases; J trimming: 4 bases; junction bases outside the gene matches: 4. The CDR3 is made up of 15 amino acids. Germline V gives CDR1 MDHEN, CDR2 SYDVKM. The CDR3 region is CASSGASGGADTQYF. DNA for the CDR3: TGTGCCAGCAGTGGCGCTAGCGGGGGGGCAGATACGCAGTATTTT.

The chain recombines TRBV18 with TRBJ2-3; D gene ambiguous. Looked up from germline, CDR1 is KGHSH and CDR2 is LQKENI. The V end was cut by 2 bases, the J end by 3 bases, with 9 bases between. This CDR3 region has 14 residues. The CDR3 sequence: CASSPSGLTDTQYF. CDR3 DNA: TGTGCCAGCTCACCATCCGGTTTAACAGATACGCAGTATTTT.

The J gene is TRBJ2-1, the V gene TRBV7-3; 7 bases line up with TRBD1. V was pared by 5 bases and J by 6 bases, with 4 bases of the junction left unmatched. The CDR3 is made up of 13 amino acids. Germline V gene data show CDR1 as SGHTA and CDR2 as FQGTGA. The CDR3 loop is CASSPRTGNEQFF. CDR3 DNA sequence: TGTGCCAGCAGCCCAAGGACAGGCAATGAGCAGTTCTTC.

The J gene is TRBJ2-7, the V gene TRBV27; 7 bases are shared with TRBD2. CDR1 and CDR2 from the germline V gene are MNHEY and SMNVEV (reference sequence). The CDR3 runs to 14 residues. Trimming removed 3 bases from V and 4 bases from J; junction bases left unmatched: 6. The CDR3 reads CASSFGGGEYEQYF. DNA of the CDR3: TGTGCCAGCAGTTTTGGTGGGGGGGAGTACGAGCAGTACTTC.

The chain links TRBV18 to TRBJ2-3, with TRBD1 matching over 8 bases. This CDR3 region has 15 residues. With V trimmed by 5 bases and J by 1 base, 5 bases remained unmatched. Germline V lookup: CDR1 KGHSH, CDR2 LQKENI. CDR3 protein: CASSSDRGRTDTQYF. In DNA form, the CDR3 reads TGTGCCAGCTCATCAGACAGGGGCCGCACAGATACGCAGTATTTT.

V usage is TRBV6-2 or TRBV6-3 and J usage is TRBJ1-1; a possible D gene is TRBD1 (6 bases). Trimming removed 4 bases at V and 5 bases at J, with 20 bases between. This CDR3 comprises 16 residues. Germline assignment: CDR1 MNHEY and CDR2 SVGEGT. The CDR3 bases are TGTGCCAGCAGTTTCGCTCCCTGGACAGTTAAGACTGAAGCTTTCTTT. This gives the protein CASSFAPWTVKTEAFF.

CDR3 nucleotides: TGTGCCAGCAGCAATCTCCCGGGACAGGGCCACACCGGGGAGCTGTTTTTT. Translating it yields CASSNLPGQGHTGELFF. The V gene is TRBV7-3, the J gene TRBJ2-2; 9 nucleotides align to TRBD1. Unmatched junction bases numbered 10, after V lost 5 bases and J lost 3 bases. CDR3 length equals 17 residues. CDR1 and CDR2 (germline): SGHTA, FQGTGA.

V usage is TRBV5-4 and J usage is TRBJ2-1; TRBD2 might be the D (5 bases). This CDR3 region has 15 residues. Germline CDR1 is SGHNT and CDR2 is YYREEE (reference sequence). Trimming removed 0 bases from V and 7 bases from J, with 14 bases in between. The CDR3 DNA is TGTGCCAGCAGCTTGGGTGGCCTAGCTCTAAATGAGCAGTTCTTC. Amino acid sequence: CASSLGGLALNEQFF.

The gene calls are TRBV6-1 and TRBJ1-1; D uncertain. Germline values: CDR1 MNHNS, CDR2 SASEGT. Trimming removed 1 base from V and 4 bases from J, with 13 bases in between. The CDR3 is 15 residues long. The chain's CDR3 is CASSEVGEPGTEAFF. CDR3 DNA: TGTGCCAGCAGTGAAGTCGGGGAGCCAGGCACTGAAGCTTTCTTT.

The CDR3 coding sequence is TGTGCCAGCAGTTACGCCGGACAGGGCGCCGAGACCCAGTACTTC. It specifies CASSYAGQGAETQYF. This chain uses TRBV7-3 with TRBJ2-5; 8 bases are shared with TRBD1. The CDR3 totals 15 residues. CDR1 and CDR2 from the germline V gene are SGHTA and FQGTGA. Unmatched junction bases numbered 11, after V lost 6 bases and J lost 5 bases.

V and J are TRBV18 and TRBJ2-7; D remains ambiguous. The V gene lost 0 bases and the J gene lost 2 bases, with 8 bases spanning the gap. The CDR3 runs to 14 residues. In germline, CDR1 is KGHSH, CDR2 LQKENI. The CDR3 sequence: CASSPPSRPYEQYF. The DNA of the CDR3 is TGTGCCAGCTCACCACCGTCGCGCCCCTACGAGCAGTACTTC.

This chain joins TRBV4-2 and TRBJ1-2; D perhaps matches TRBD1 (6 bases). CDR3 size: 15 residues. With 0 bases removed from V and 4 bases from J, the gap between germline ends came to 12 bases. Per the germline V gene, CDR1 is LGHNA and CDR2 is YNFKEQ. CDR3 DNA sequence: TGTGCCAGCAGCCAAGAACAGGGAGTGGTCTATGGCTACACCTTC. Encoded protein: CASSQEQGVVYGYTF.

The V and J genes are TRBV6-5 and TRBJ1-1, with D possibly matching TRBD1 (5 bases). V lost 7 bases, J lost 1 base, and 7 bases lay in between. Looked up from germline, CDR1 is MNHEY and CDR2 is SVGAGI. The CDR3 extends over 12 amino acids. The CDR3 sequence: CASTGQNTEAFF. The CDR3 DNA follows: TGTGCCAGCACCGGACAGAACACTGAAGCTTTCTTT.

The CDR3 reads CASTTLARTRGEQFF. As DNA, the CDR3 is TGTGCCAGCACTACCCTCGCCCGGACTAGAGGTGAGCAGTTCTTC. The chain is built from TRBV28 and TRBJ2-1; 7 bases match TRBD2. The CDR3 consists of 15 residues. Germline loops: CDR1 MDHEN, CDR2 SYDVKM. V trimming: 7 bases; J trimming: 9 bases; junction bases outside the gene matches: 15.

The rearrangement links TRBV18 to TRBJ1-1; D might be TRBD1 (5 bases). V was shortened by 3 bases and J by 6 bases, with 17 bases between the two germline ends. This CDR3 is 15 amino acids long. Germline V gene sequence: CDR1 KGHSH, CDR2 LQKENI. The chain's CDR3 is CASSPQPAPGAEAFF. Written as DNA, the CDR3 is TGTGCCAGCTCACCCCAGCCGGCCCCGGGGGCTGAAGCTTTCTTT. Supplemented by reference TRBV18 and TRBJ1-1, the full variable domain reads NAGVMQNPRHLVRRRGQEARLRCSPMKGHSHVYWYRQLPEEGLKFMVYLQKENIIDESGMPKERFSAEFPKEGPSILRIQQVVRGDSAAYFCASSPQPAPGAEAFFGQGTRLTVV.

This clone was observed a handful of times. The V call is TRBV28, the J call TRBJ2-7; D is undetermined. Trimming left V 7 bases short and J 6 bases short, with 19 bases between. The germline gives CDR1 MDHEN, CDR2 SYDVKM. The CDR3 spans 14 residues. The CDR3: CASKNSAISGEQYF. The DNA for the CDR3 is TGTGCCAGCAAAAACTCAGCGATCTCTGGCGAGCAGTACTTC.

A few counts support this clone. The chain links TRBV19 to TRBJ2-5; 7 bases are a match to TRBD1. The V and J ends lost 5 bases and 4 bases, in that order; junction bases with no gene match: 13. The CDR3 runs to 16 residues. Germline V gene sequence: CDR1 LNHDA, CDR2 SQIVND (reference sequence). The chain's CDR3 is CASSPFGRGIGETQYF. The CDR3 nucleotides are TGTGCCAGTAGTCCATTCGGCAGGGGGATTGGAGAGACCCAGTACTTC.

The rearrangement links TRBV7-9 to TRBJ2-3, with D perhaps matching TRBD2 (5 bases). The germline V gene encodes CDR1 SEHNR and CDR2 FQNEAQ (reference sequence). This CDR3 has 16 residues. V was shortened by 3 bases and J by 6 bases, with 19 bases between the two germline ends. The CDR3 DNA follows: TGTGCCAGCAGCTTCGGGTTCGGGGTTTCCATGGATACGCAGTATTTT. Amino acid sequence: CASSFGFGVSMDTQYF.

The chain has TRBV6-5 and TRBJ1-5; TRBD1 matches at 8 bases. The junction had 3 bases not matched to a gene; V was cut back by 6 bases and J by 5 bases. CDR3 length equals 13 residues. The V gene's germline CDR1 is MNHEY and CDR2 SVGAGI. CDR3 residues: CASRGQEDQPQHF. The CDR3 DNA follows: TGTGCCAGCAGGGGACAGGAAGATCAGCCCCAGCATTTT.

CDR3 coding DNA: TGTGCCAGCAGTGAATTCGGACGCGGGGGCTACACCTTC. Its translation: CASSEFGRGGYTF. The V call is TRBV25-1, the J call TRBJ1-2; D remains ambiguous. Trimming removed 1 base at V and 8 bases at J, with 11 bases between. CDR3 size: 13 residues. Per the germline V gene, CDR1 is MGHDK and CDR2 is SYGVNS.

This chain uses TRBV27 with TRBJ2-6; D remains unclear. CDR3 length: 14 residues. Germline V gene data show CDR1 as MNHEY and CDR2 as SMNVEV (reference sequence). The V end was cut by 0 bases, the J end by 4 bases, with 4 bases between. This chain's CDR3 is CASSLSSGANVLTF. In DNA form, the CDR3 reads TGTGCCAGCAGTTTATCTTCGGGGGCCAACGTCCTGACTTTC.